Reported below is one T cell receptor (beta chain). The source of the sample is a study of blood T cell repertoires in COVID-19. Profiled with immunoSEQ multiplex PCR; TCRdb holds only in-frame clones, not every one. The sample yields a few hundred thousand clones, roughly four fifths seen once. This CDR3 contains 14 residues. The germline CDR1 and CDR2 sequences are SGHRS and YFSETQ. Trimming at V came to 4 bases and at J to 1 base, leaving 3 bases not matched to a gene. V is TRBV5-1 and J is TRBJ1-1; 8 bases fit TRBD1. The sequenced material came from peripheral blood. The source is a woman between 50 and 59 years old with acute or convalescent COVID-19. CDR3 sequence reads: CASSGGQENTEAFF. The CDR3 DNA sequence: TGCGCCAGCAGCGGGGGACAGGAGAACACTGAAGCTTTCTTT.